This is a list of T cell receptor beta chains from one sample in a study of cytomegalovirus exposure and HLA in healthy donors. Produced via immunoSEQ multiplex PCR; TCRdb's table is partial and in-frame only. The table lists around 260,000 clones, around 90% of them singletons, with approximately 3.1% in the top ten. The material sequenced was PBMCs. Receptors were obtained from a woman in her 30s in good health and CMV-seronegative. CDR3s include the opening cysteine and the closing phenylalanine or tryptophan. The D gene is left open where the match is weak. Rows may omit the clone size; those that give it use once, few, many or a size class.

v_gene	abundance	j_gene	d_gene	CDR3nt	CDR3aa
TRBV6-5	-	TRBJ1-2	-	TGTGCCAGCAGCCCCACTCGGGGGAGTAGAGGCTACACCTTC	CASSPTRGSRGYTF
TRBV25-1	-	TRBJ2-1	-	TGTGCCAGCAGTGCCACCCCCCCTAGCAGCCGTTTCTTC	CASSATPPSSRFF
TRBV9	-	TRBJ2-3	TRBD1	TGTGCCAGCAGCGTAGTGGAGACAGGGTTAGCAGATACGCAGTATTTT	CASSVVETGLADTQYF
TRBV29-1	-	TRBJ2-1	-	TGCAGCGCTGAAGCGGCAGACAAGGACAATGAGCAGTTCTTC	CSAEAADKDNEQFF
TRBV18	-	TRBJ1-5	-	TGTGCCAGCTCATCTACAGGTCCCGGGCGTAATCAGCCCCAGCATTTT	CASSSTGPGRNQPQHF
TRBV29-1	-	TRBJ2-3	-	TGCAGCGTTGTGGGCCAGAACACAGATACGCAGTATTTT	CSVVGQNTDTQYF
TRBV30	-	TRBJ1-2	-	TGTGCCTGGACAGGTCAGCGATATGGCTACACCTTC	CAWTGQRYGYTF
TRBV10-1	few	TRBJ2-7	-	TGCGCCAGCAGTCCGAGGGTCGCTAGTGTAACCGGCGAGCAGTACTTC	CASSPRVASVTGEQYF
TRBV4-2	-	TRBJ2-7	-	TGTGCCAGCAGCCAAGATCCGGGGACCGCCTCCTACGAGCAGTACTTC	CASSQDPGTASYEQYF
TRBV15	once	TRBJ2-7	-	TGTGCCACCAGCAGACTTAAAACCGACTACGAGCAGTACTTC	CATSRLKTDYEQYF
TRBV29-1	-	TRBJ2-5	TRBD2	TGCAGCGTTGGCACTAGCGGGAGTTCGGAGACCCAGTACTTC	CSVGTSGSSETQYF
TRBV4-3	-	TRBJ2-2	-	TGCGCCAGCAGCCAACGGGTCTTGACTGGCACCGGGGAGCTGTTTTTT	CASSQRVLTGTGELFF
TRBV30	-	TRBJ1-2	TRBD1	TGTGCCTGGAGCCGACAGGGTAACTATGGCTACACCTTC	CAWSRQGNYGYTF
TRBV4-1	-	TRBJ2-5	TRBD1	TGCGCCAGCAGCCAAGGACAGGGCAGTGTTGAGACCCAGTACTTC	CASSQGQGSVETQYF
TRBV9	-	TRBJ2-2	TRBD2	TGTGCCAGCAGCGTTGGGGGGAGGGTAAACACCGGGGAGCTGTTTTTT	CASSVGGRVNTGELFF